This T cell receptor beta chain was sequenced during a study of post-analysis software for immune sequencing data. Overall study context: Progressive-relapsing, secondary progressive and relapsing-remitting multiple sclerosis were among the disease courses included.

The CDR3 totals 16 residues. Germline CDR1 SEHNR, CDR2 FQNEAQ (reference sequence). Study-wide points: F measure grouped same-batch samples tightly together. The study found TRBV5-6, TRBV5-1 and TRBV20-1 among a handful of TRBV segments more frequent in patients than controls. Significantly decreased normalized Chao1 diversity was recorded for multiple sclerosis patients relative to controls.

With regard to this clonotype: What it binds is not known.

Tagging with unique molecular identifiers was a feature of the TCR beta cDNA libraries. Each CDR3 protein gets one entry after TCRdb re-called the PCR reads with MiXCR. The data show 800,000 to 950,000 distinct CDR3 sequences, with approximately 53% seen just once and approximately 4.4% held by the top ten. J is TRBJ2-7 and V is TRBV7-9; 9 bases are a match to TRBD1. Matching the DNA end better, TRBJ2-5 makes the J call doubtful. The clonotype was recovered from a girl aged 10-17 years with multiple sclerosis. Sequencing was carried out using blood. CDR3: CASSQTGTGLQETQYF. In DNA form, the CDR3 reads TGTGCCAGCAGTCAAACCGGGACAGGGCTCCAAGAGACCCAGTACTTC.